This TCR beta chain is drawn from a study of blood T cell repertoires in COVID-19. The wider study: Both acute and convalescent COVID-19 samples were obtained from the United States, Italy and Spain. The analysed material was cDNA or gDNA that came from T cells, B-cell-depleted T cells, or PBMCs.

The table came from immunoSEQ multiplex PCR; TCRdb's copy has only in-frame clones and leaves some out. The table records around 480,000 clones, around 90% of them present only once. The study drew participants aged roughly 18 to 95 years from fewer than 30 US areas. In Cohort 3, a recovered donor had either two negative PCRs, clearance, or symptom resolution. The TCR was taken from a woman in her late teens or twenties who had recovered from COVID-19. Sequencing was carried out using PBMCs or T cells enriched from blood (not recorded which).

Here the CDR3 reads CASSPPSSGTEAFF. For the CDR3, the DNA is TGCGCCAGCAGCCCCCCCTCGAGCGGGACTGAAGCTTTCTTT. V gene TRBV4-1 combines with J gene TRBJ1-1; D remains ambiguous. This CDR3 comprises 14 residues. The V gene's germline CDR1 is MGHRA and CDR2 YSYEKL. The V and J ends lost 4 bases and 5 bases respectively, with 14 bases between them.